This TCR beta chain was captured in a study of T cells in Graves' hyperthyroidism and ophthalmopathy (dated by TCRdb to between 2017 and 2020). A note on the overall study: Peripheral blood was sampled at the time of initial diagnosis, prior to any treatment. TCR V-J signatures able to tell the groups apart were searched for in a discovery cohort of 100 patients, of whom more than 40 had Graves' ophthalmopathy and 57 had stable Graves' hyperthyroidism. Prospective prediction of ophthalmopathy was tested in an independent validation cohort consisting of 18 hyperthyroidism patients and approximately 16 patients who later progressed to ophthalmopathy. The roughly 100 discovery patients were divided at random into training and test sets in a 7:3 ratio. In about six Graves' hyperthyroidism patients, the study also compared T-cell repertoires from thyroid tissue with T-cell repertoires from blood. Once sampling was done, hyperthyroidism patients were given methimazole at a starting dose of 30 mg daily, whereas ophthalmopathy patients were given high-dose intravenous methylprednisolone. TCR Vbeta CDR3 sequencing of 120 to 150 peripheral blood samples (over 40 ophthalmopathy, 75 hyperthyroidism and roughly 17 progressor patients) is reported in the paper.

This clonotype was picked up a small number of times. No antigen is known for it. No much larger clone is present one base from it, and per-base qualities are unavailable. The research as a whole found: In validation, the model predicted progression to ophthalmopathy with 55% to 71% sensitivity and over 72% specificity, a median of around six months before onset. Sample size was not statistically predetermined, and investigators were not blinded to group allocation. Most expanded thyroid clonotypes (frequency above 0.001) were also found in blood, which suggests that blood repertoires may mirror thyroid immune responses. A 13 V-J signature model separated ophthalmopathy from stable hyperthyroidism, with approximately 87% sensitivity and roughly 82% specificity in cross-validation and 80%/75% in testing.

Amplification of TCR beta CDR3 regions was carried out from RNA transcripts. For the first round of RT-PCR on the TCR CDR3, the HTBI primer set was used together with the Qiagen OneStep RT-PCR kit. The libraries were constructed in a second round of multiplex PCR and then size-selected and purified. The libraries were sequenced on an Illumina HiSeq2000 using paired-end 100 bp reads. The study's processing was this. SOAPnuke was used to process the raw data, throwing out any read that contained adapters or uncalled bases, had a mean Phred below 15, or lacked an exact constant-primer or identifier match. High-quality paired reads were merged using COPE v1.2.5, and each unique nucleotide sequence was defined as a clonotype. MiTCR v1.1 was used to align the clonotypes against IMGT TRBV, TRBD and TRBJ reference segments. Analysis was restricted to V-J combinations with a frequency above 0.0001, which covered roughly 99% of repertoires. The TCS score was defined as F50 (clonal expansion) divided by E x V (chaos), with BLOSUM62-based TCRdist calculated between CDR3 peptides within each V-J. Welch's t-statistics and random forest reduced just over 500 V-J features to 13, which were used in a naive Bayes classifier (R e1071). The similarity between thyroid and blood repertoires was quantified using the Morisita-Horn index. The raw public data were reprocessed by TCRdb itself: fastp quality trimming at Q25, MiXCR clonotype calling, in-frame beta chains only. One record per CDR3 amino acid sequence lists the most common genes and DNA. What appears here as the V and J calls and clone size reflects TCRdb's work, not the paper's. The sample has 700,000 to 950,000 distinct CDR3 sequences on record, roughly a third of them singletons. The ten largest clones add up to 30% to 40% of the sample.

A patient counted as having stable Graves' hyperthyroidism if no progression to ophthalmopathy occurred over 18 months of follow-up. Hyperthyroidism patients were aged 18 to 65 years and newly diagnosed, with disease duration of less than 2 months. Any patient with an uncontrolled infection, another autoimmune disease, pregnancy or lactation was excluded. Diagnoses were established on the basis of clinical symptoms, serum thyroxine and TRAb, thyroid ultrasound, and orbital computed tomography. Ficoll-Paque density gradient centrifugation was used to isolate PBMCs from 10 ml of fresh peripheral blood. Total RNA was extracted using Trizol reagent, and RNA quality was assessed on an Agilent 2100 Bioanalyzer. In the germline V gene, CDR1 corresponds to MNHNS and CDR2 to SASEGT. Trimming leaves V shorter by 0 bases and J shorter by 7 bases, with the junction holding 8 bases beyond the gene matches. Taken from cysteine to phenylalanine, the CDR3 has 16 residues. The sequence is cut down to CDR3 DNA, 48 bases in frame from base 1.

This sequence was found in a woman between 40 and 50 years old with Graves' hyperthyroidism. The rearrangement combines TRBV6-1 with TRBJ2-2, with 7 middle bases fitting TRBD2. The sequencing sample was made of blood. The DNA reads as follows: TGTGCCAGCAGTGAAGCCCGTATATGGGAGGGCGGGGAGCTGTTTTTT. Translated, this gives CASSEARIWEGGELFF.